This is a list of T cell receptor beta chains from one sample in a study of T cell responses to AZD1222 COVID-19 vaccine. Sequencing was performed with immunoSEQ multiplex PCR; in TCRdb, only in-frame clones are kept and a portion is missing. This sample has 150,000 or so clones, with 90% to 95% found just once. The sample was peripheral blood, taken 28 days after the second AZD1222 dose. The receptors here all came from an adult who received the AZD1222 COVID-19 vaccine. Both conserved end residues are part of each CDR3. A D gene is named only where the DNA matches it firmly. The listing skips clone size in some rows; elsewhere it reads once, few, many or a size class.

TRBJ1-5,TRBV19,NA,NA,TGTGCCAGTAGGGTACAGGGTAGCAATCAGCCCCAGCATTTT,CASRVQGSNQPQHF
TRBJ1-2,TRBV18,NA,NA,TGTGCCAGCTCACCACTCGGCGGGGGCCCAATCCTTAACTATGGCTACACCTTC,CASSPLGGGPILNYGYTF
TRBJ1-6,TRBV10-3,NA,TRBD1,TGTGCCATCAGTGAGTCCCGACGACAGGGGGCGGAATCACCCCTCCACTTT,CAISESRRQGAESPLHF
TRBJ2-4,TRBV6-1,NA,NA,TGTGCCAGCAGTGAAGCGGGCCTCGTTGGAAACATTCAGTACTTC,CASSEAGLVGNIQYF
TRBJ2-1,TRBV6-5,NA,TRBD2,TGTGCCAGCAGTTCGGCGGGGGGGCCTAGCAATGAGCAGTTCTTC,CASSSAGGPSNEQFF
TRBJ1-3,TRBV12-5,few,NA,TGTGCTAGTGGTTTTGGTGGGATCTCCGCTGGAAACACCATATATTTT,CASGFGGISAGNTIYF
TRBJ2-1,TRBV14,NA,TRBD2,TGTGCCAGCAGCCCACGGGGCGGGGGTTACAATGAGCAGTTCTTC,CASSPRGGGYNEQFF
TRBJ2-3,TRBV2,NA,TRBD1,TGTGCCAGCACGCAGGACCACAGGGGGGGCACAGATACGCAGTATTTT,CASTQDHRGGTDTQYF
TRBJ2-1,TRBV5-4,NA,NA,TGTGCCAGCAGCCGAAACAATGAGCAGTTCTTC,CASSRNNEQFF
TRBJ1-1,TRBV6-4,NA,NA,TGTGCCAGCAGTGAACTCGGGGTTGTCACTGAAGCTTTCTTT,CASSELGVVTEAFF
TRBJ1-4,TRBV5-3,once,TRBD1,TGTGCCAGAAGCTTGGATGGACAGGTGCTAAGTGAAAAACTGTTTTTT,CARSLDGQVLSEKLFF
TRBJ2-7,TRBV18,NA,TRBD1,TGTGCCAGCTCACCAACGGGACAGGGGAACTACGAGCAGTACTTC,CASSPTGQGNYEQYF
TRBJ1-4,TRBV29-1,NA,NA,TGCAGCGTTGGTGACACCCCGGGGGAAAAACTGTTTTTT,CSVGDTPGEKLFF
TRBJ2-7,TRBV6-5,NA,NA,TGTGCCAGCAGTTACGAGCAGGGCTCCTACGAGCAGTACTTC,CASSYEQGSYEQYF
TRBJ2-1,TRBV9,NA,TRBD2,TGTGCCAGCAGCTCGGAGGGACTAGCGGGACTCAACAATGAGCAGTTCTTC,CASSSEGLAGLNNEQFF